Listed below are T cell receptor beta chains from one sample, sequenced in a study of blood T cells in healthy people across ages. TCRdb reprocessed the 5' RACE reads with MiXCR, giving one entry per CDR3 protein. The profile covers 800,000 or so distinct CDR3 sequences, with more than 20% appearing a single time and roughly 3.8% taken by the ten largest. The same data also contributed to another study, on T cells of mothers and their children.

The material sequenced was blood. The receptors derive from a boy younger than 18 in good health. The CDR3 runs from the conserved cysteine through the conserved F or W. A D gene is named only where the DNA matches it firmly. Some rows have no size entry. The others give once, few or many, or a class for an expanded clone.

j_gene	abundance	d_gene	v_gene	CDR3aa	CDR3nt
TRBJ2-2	.	.	TRBV11-1	CASSSGGKLLELFF	TGTGCCAGCAGCTCCGGCGGGAAACTTTTGGAGCTGTTTTTT
TRBJ1-1	few	.	TRBV25-1	CASSGGTEAFF	TGTGCCAGCTCCGGGGGGACTGAAGCTTTCTTT
TRBJ1-3	few	TRBD1	TRBV20-1	CSAPPGQGNTIYF	TGCAGTGCTCCTCCGGGACAGGGAAACACCATATATTTT
TRBJ1-3	.	.	TRBV12-3/TRBV12-4	CASSKDPGNTIYF	TGTGCCAGCAGTAAGGACCCTGGAAACACCATATATTTT
TRBJ2-5	few	.	TRBV20-1	CSAPRGRWGYLETQYF	TGCAGTGCTCCACGGGGGCGGTGGGGGTACTTGGAGACCCAGTACTTC
TRBJ1-1	.	.	TRBV5-4	CASSLFRGGNTEAFF	TGTGCCAGCAGCTTGTTCCGGGGGGGGAACACTGAAGCTTTCTTT
TRBJ2-7	few	.	TRBV28	CASSRPETYEQYF	TGTGCCAGCAGTCGGCCCGAGACCTACGAGCAGTACTTC
TRBJ2-7	few	.	TRBV5-1	CASSYSTFGDYEQYF	TGCGCCAGCAGCTATTCGACATTCGGGGACTACGAGCAGTACTTC
TRBJ2-1	few	.	TRBV3-1	CASSQRPINEQFF	TGTGCCAGCAGCCAACGGCCGATCAATGAGCAGTTCTTC
TRBJ2-2	.	.	TRBV29-1	CSVEQSNTGELFF	TGCAGCGTTGAACAGTCGAACACCGGGGAGCTGTTTTTT
TRBJ2-5	few	.	TRBV29-1	CSAVQETQYF	TGCAGCGCAGTCCAAGAGACCCAGTACTTC
TRBJ1-1	many	.	TRBV4-3	CASSQVGGTEAFF	TGCGCCAGCAGCCAAGTGGGGGGGACTGAAGCTTTCTTT
TRBJ2-7	.	.	TRBV18	CASSQSPGLEQYF	TGTGCCAGCTCACAGAGCCCGGGCCTCGAGCAGTACTTC
TRBJ2-7	.	.	TRBV27	CASSLSGQTYEQYF	TGTGCCAGCAGTTTATCCGGACAGACCTACGAGCAGTACTTC
TRBJ1-6	.	.	TRBV2	CASSSQVDNSPLHF	TGTGCCAGCAGTAGCCAGGTGGATAATTCACCCCTCCACTTT
TRBJ2-2	.	TRBD2	TRBV7-3	CASSLVPSGAGELFF	TGTGCCAGCAGCTTAGTTCCTAGCGGGGCCGGGGAGCTGTTTTTT
TRBJ2-6	few	.	TRBV29-1	CSGQLSGANVLTF	TGCAGCGGGCAGCTGTCCGGGGCCAACGTCCTGACTTTC
TRBJ2-3	many	TRBD2	TRBV20-1	CSASDSGGVDTQYF	TGCAGTGCTAGTGATAGCGGGGGGGTAGATACGCAGTATTTT
TRBJ2-3	few	.	TRBV7-2	CASSRDGSTDTQYF	TGTGCCAGCAGCCGGGACGGTAGCACAGATACGCAGTATTTT
TRBJ2-4	.	.	TRBV4-3	CASSQDLGGRGKNIQYF	TGCGCCAGCAGCCAAGATCTGGGTGGCCGGGGAAAAAACATTCAGTACTTC
TRBJ2-1	.	TRBD1	TRBV18	CASSPPRQGAGSYNEQFF	TGTGCCAGCTCCCCACCACGACAGGGGGCAGGCTCCTACAATGAGCAGTTCTTC
TRBJ2-6	once	.	TRBV6-2/TRBV6-3	CASSYDLVGGRRANVLTF	TGTGCCAGCAGTTACGACTTGGTCGGGGGGCGGAGGGCCAACGTCCTGACTTTC
TRBJ2-1	.	TRBD2	TRBV29-1	CSVESAGGIGNEQFF	TGCAGCGTTGAATCAGCGGGAGGTATCGGCAATGAGCAGTTCTTC
TRBJ2-1	.	.	TRBV14	CASSQERSGLPYNEQFF	TGTGCCAGCAGCCAAGAGAGAAGCGGACTACCTTACAATGAGCAGTTCTTC
TRBJ2-2	.	.	TRBV7-8	CASHSTGELFF	TGTGCCAGCCATAGCACCGGGGAGCTGTTTTTT